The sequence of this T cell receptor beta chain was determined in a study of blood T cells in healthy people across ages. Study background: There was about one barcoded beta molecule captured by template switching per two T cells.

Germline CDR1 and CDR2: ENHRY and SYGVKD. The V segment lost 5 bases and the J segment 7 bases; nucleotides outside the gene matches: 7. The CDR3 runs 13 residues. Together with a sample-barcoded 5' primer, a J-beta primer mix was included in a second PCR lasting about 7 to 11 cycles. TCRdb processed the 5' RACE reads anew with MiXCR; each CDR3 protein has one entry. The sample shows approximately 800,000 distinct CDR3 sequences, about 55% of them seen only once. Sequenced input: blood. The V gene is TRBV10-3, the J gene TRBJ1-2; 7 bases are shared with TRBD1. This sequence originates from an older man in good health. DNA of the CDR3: TGTGCCATCAGTCCTGACAGGGCTTCTGGCTACACCTTC. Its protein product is CAISPDRASGYTF.